This TCR beta chain was recorded in a study of blood T cell repertoires in COVID-19. Study summary: Researchers got acute and convalescent COVID-19 samples from the United States, Italy and Spain. PBMCs, B-cell-depleted T cells, or T cells were the source of the cDNA or gDNA that made up the material.

Per the study methods: Nucleated cell counts were estimated from reference gene primer amplification. Sequencing was performed with immunoSEQ multiplex PCR; in TCRdb, only in-frame clones are kept and a portion is missing. The DNA was the basis for D and trimming; V, J and clone size are from that table. The sample lists roughly 18,000 clones, 75% to 95% occurring once. The CDR3 covers 13 residues. The germline gives CDR1 MNHEY, CDR2 SVGAGI. The V and J ends lost 5 bases and 4 bases, in that order; junction bases with no gene match: 4. This sequence originates from a human donor in a cohort sampled during active COVID-19. This chain links TRBV6-5 with TRBJ2-7; TRBD1 matches at 8 bases. Sequencing was carried out using peripheral blood. In DNA form, the CDR3 reads TGTGCCAGCAGTACGACAGGGGCGTACGAGCAGTACTTC. Protein product: CASSTTGAYEQYF.